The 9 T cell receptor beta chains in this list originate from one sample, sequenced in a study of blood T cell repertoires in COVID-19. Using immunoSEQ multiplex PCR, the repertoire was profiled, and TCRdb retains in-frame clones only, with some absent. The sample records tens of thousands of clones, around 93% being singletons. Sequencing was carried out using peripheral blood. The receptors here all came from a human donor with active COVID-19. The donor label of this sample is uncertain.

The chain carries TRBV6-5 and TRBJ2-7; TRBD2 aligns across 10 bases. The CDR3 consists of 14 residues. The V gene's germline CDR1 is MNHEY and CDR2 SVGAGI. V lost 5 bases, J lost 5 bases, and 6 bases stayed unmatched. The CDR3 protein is CASSPGLAANEQYF. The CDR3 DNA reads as TGTGCCAGCAGTCCAGGACTAGCGGCAAACGAGCAGTACTTC.

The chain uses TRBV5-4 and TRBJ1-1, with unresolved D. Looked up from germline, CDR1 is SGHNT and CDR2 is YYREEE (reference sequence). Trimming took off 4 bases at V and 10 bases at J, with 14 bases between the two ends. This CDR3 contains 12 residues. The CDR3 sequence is CASSEETSGAFF. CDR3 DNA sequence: TGTGCCAGCAGCGAGGAAACCAGCGGAGCTTTCTTT.

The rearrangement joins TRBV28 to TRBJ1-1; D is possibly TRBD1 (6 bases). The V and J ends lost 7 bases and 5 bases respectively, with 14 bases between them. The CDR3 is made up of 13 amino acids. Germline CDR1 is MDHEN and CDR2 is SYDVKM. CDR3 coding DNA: TGTGCCAGCAATCAGGGGCTAGGTACTGAAGCTTTCTTT. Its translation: CASNQGLGTEAFF. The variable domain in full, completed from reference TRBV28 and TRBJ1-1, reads DVKVTQSSRYLVKRTGEKVFLECVQDMDHENMFWYRQDPGLGLRLIYFSYDVKMKEKGDIPEGYSVSREKKERFSLILESASTNQTSMYLCASNQGLGTEAFFGQGTRLTVV.

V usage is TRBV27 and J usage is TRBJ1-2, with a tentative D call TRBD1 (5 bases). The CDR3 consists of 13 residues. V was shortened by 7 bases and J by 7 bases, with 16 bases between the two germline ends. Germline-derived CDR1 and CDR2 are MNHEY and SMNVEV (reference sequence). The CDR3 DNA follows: TGTGCCAGCAAAAAACCGGGGGGGACTGGCTACACCTTC. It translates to CASKKPGGTGYTF.

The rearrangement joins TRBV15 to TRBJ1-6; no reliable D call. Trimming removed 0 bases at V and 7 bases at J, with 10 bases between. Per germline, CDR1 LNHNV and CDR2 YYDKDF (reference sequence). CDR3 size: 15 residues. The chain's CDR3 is CATSRDPEENSPLHF. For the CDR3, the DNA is TGTGCCACCAGCAGAGATCCCGAGGAGAATTCACCCCTCCACTTT.

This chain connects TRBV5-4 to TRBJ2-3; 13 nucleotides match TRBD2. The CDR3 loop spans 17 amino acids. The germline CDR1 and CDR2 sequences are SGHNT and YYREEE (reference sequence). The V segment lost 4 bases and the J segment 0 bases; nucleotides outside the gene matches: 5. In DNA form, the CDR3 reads TGTGCCAGCAGCGTGGGGACTAGCGGGATAAGCACAGATACGCAGTATTTT. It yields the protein CASSVGTSGISTDTQYF. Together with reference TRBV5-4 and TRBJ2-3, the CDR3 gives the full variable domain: ETGVTQSPTHLIKTRGQQVTLRCSSQSGHNTVSWYQQALGQGPQFIFQYYREEENGRGNFPPRFSGLQFPNYSSELNVNALELDDSALYLCASSVGTSGISTDTQYFGPGTRLTVL.

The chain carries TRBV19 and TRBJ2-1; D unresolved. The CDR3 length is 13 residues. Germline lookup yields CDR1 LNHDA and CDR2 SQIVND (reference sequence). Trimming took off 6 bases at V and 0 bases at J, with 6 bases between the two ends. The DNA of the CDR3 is TGTGCCAGTAGCCTTGTCTCCTACAATGAGCAGTTCTTC. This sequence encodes CASSLVSYNEQFF.

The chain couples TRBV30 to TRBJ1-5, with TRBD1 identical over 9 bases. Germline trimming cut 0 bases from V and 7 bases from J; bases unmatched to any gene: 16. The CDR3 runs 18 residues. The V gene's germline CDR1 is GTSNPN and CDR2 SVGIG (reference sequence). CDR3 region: CAWSVHHSGTGSGQPQHF. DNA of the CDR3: TGTGCCTGGAGTGTACATCATTCCGGGACAGGGAGTGGGCAGCCCCAGCATTTT.

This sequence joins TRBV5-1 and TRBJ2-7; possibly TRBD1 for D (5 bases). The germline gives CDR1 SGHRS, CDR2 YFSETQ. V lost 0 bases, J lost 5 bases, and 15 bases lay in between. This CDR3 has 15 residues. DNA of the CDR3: TGCGCCAGCAGCTTGGATAGGACATTTGGGAACGAGCAGTACTTC. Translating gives CASSLDRTFGNEQYF.